These 5 T cell receptor beta chains were all obtained from the same sample, sequenced in a study of T cell repertoires in cytomegalovirus infection (dated by TCRdb to 2018 to 2020). The run used an Illumina HiSeq 1500. TCRdb ran its own pipeline on the public reads, namely fastp trimming at Q25 and MiXCR clone calling, and kept in-frame beta chains. CDR3 protein duplicates are merged, each entry listing the most common genes and DNA. The sample contains 150,000 to 200,000 distinct CDR3 sequences, 28% of them found a single time. Jointly, the top ten make up about 28% of the sample. Sequenced material: PBMCs. These receptors were collected from a human donor in good health (CMV status not recorded). Some clones in this sample may be carry-over from other donors' samples.

Many counts were recorded for this clonotype. This sequence joins TRBV7-2 and TRBJ2-1; D is uncertain. The CDR3 extends over 15 amino acids. Germline V CDR1 and CDR2: SGHTA, FQGNSA. V was cut by 4 bases and J by 5 bases, with 15 bases left in between. The CDR3 reads CASSSNRGLHNEQFF. The CDR3 DNA reads TGTGCCAGCAGCTCGAACAGAGGCCTACACAATGAGCAGTTCTTC.

This clonotype was observed once. The CDR3 loop reads CASSLSVQEVEGRANYGYTF. The CDR3 DNA reads as TGTGCCAGCAGTTTATCGGTCCAAGAAGTAGAGGGAAGGGCGAACTATGGCTACACCTTC. V gene TRBV12-3 or TRBV12-4 combines with J gene TRBJ1-2; D gene uncertain. V shed 2 bases and J shed 2 bases, with 27 bases lying between them. The CDR3 contains 20 residues.

V usage is TRBV11-2 and J usage is TRBJ2-4; D gene uncertain. Germline CDR1 is SGHAT and CDR2 is FQNNGV. Trimming removed 3 bases from V and 3 bases from J, with 6 bases in between. This CDR3 spans 13 amino acids. Here the CDR3 DNA reads TGTGCCAGCAGCTTTAACAGCAAAAACATTCAGTACTTC. Protein sequence: CASSFNSKNIQYF.

The V gene is TRBV6-2 or TRBV6-3, the J gene TRBJ1-5; a weak D match, TRBD1 (5 bases). The V and J ends lost 2 bases and 6 bases respectively, with 14 bases between them. This CDR3 has 15 residues. CDR1 is MNHEY, CDR2 SVGEGT, per germline. This CDR3 is CASSYRAGMSQPQHF. In nucleotides, the CDR3 is TGTGCCAGCAGTTACCGGGCAGGGATGAGTCAGCCCCAGCATTTT.

There are a few counts of this clonotype. The chain recombines TRBV20-1 with TRBJ2-5; unclear D gene. The CDR3 contains 12 residues. The germline CDR1 and CDR2 sequences are DFQATT and SNEGSKA (reference sequence). Trimming removed 5 bases at V and 8 bases at J, with 15 bases between. CDR3 nucleotide sequence: TGCAGTGCTGGCCGAATAGAGAGCACCCAGTACTTC. As protein: CSAGRIESTQYF.